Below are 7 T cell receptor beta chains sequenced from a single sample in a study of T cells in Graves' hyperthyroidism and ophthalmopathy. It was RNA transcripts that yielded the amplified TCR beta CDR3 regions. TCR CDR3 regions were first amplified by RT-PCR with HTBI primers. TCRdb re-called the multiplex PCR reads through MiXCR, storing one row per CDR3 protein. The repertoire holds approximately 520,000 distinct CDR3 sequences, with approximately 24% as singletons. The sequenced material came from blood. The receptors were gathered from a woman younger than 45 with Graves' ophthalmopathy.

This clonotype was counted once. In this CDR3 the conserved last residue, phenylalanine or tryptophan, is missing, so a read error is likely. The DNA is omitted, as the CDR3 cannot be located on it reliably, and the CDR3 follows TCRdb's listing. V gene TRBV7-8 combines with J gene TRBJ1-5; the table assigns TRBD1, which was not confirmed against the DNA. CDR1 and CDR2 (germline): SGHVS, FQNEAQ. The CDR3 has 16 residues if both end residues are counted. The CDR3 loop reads CASSLGTGTAYQPQQV.

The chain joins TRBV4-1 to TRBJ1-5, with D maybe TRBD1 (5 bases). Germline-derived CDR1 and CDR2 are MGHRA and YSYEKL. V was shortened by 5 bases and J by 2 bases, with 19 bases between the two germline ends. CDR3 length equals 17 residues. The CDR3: CASSNSRGGSGNQPQHF. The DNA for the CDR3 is TGCGCCAGCAGCAACTCGCGGGGGGGAAGCGGCAATCAGCCCCAGCATTTT.

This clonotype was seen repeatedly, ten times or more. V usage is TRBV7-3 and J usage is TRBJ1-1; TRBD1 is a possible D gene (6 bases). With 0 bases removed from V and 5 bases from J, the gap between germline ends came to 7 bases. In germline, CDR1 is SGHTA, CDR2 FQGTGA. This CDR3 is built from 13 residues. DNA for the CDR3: TGTGCCAGCAGCTTAACACAGGGTACTGAAGCTTTCTTT. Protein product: CASSLTQGTEAFF.

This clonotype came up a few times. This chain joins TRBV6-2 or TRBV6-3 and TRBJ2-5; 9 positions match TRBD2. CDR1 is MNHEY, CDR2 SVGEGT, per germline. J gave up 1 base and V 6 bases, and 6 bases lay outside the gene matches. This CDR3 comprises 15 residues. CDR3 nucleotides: TGTGCCAGCAGCCATCTAGCGGGGATCCAAGAGACCCAGTACTTC. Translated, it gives CASSHLAGIQETQYF.

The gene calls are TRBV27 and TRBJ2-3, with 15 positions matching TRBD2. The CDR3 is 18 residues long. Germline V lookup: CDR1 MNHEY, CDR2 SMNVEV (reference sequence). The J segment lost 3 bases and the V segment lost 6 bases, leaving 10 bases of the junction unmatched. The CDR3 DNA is TGTGCCAGCAGGCAATCCCCCGGGACTAGCGGGGGGACAGATACGCAGTATTTT. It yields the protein CASRQSPGTSGGTDTQYF.

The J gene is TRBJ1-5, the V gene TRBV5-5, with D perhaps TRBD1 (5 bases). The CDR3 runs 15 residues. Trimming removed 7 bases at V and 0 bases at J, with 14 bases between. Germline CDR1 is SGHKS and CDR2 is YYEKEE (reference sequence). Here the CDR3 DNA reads TGTGCCAGCGGCGCGACAGTATATAGCAATCAGCCCCAGCATTTT. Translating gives CASGATVYSNQPQHF. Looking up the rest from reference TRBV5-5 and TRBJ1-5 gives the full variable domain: DAGVTQSPTHLIKTRGQQVTLRCSPISGHKSVSWYQQVLGQGPQFIFQYYEKEERGRGNFPDRFSARQFPNYSSELNVNALLLGDSALYLCASGATVYSNQPQHFGDGTRLSIL.

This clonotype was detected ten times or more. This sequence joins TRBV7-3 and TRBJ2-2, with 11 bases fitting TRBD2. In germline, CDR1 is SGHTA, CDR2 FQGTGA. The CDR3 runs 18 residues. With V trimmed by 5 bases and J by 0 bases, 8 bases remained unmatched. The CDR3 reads CASSPQGLAVPNTGELFF. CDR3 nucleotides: TGTGCCAGCAGCCCGCAGGGACTAGCGGTACCGAACACCGGGGAGCTGTTTTTT. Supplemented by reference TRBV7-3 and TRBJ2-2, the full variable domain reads GAGVSQTPSNKVTEKGKYVELRCDPISGHTALYWYRQSLGQGPEFLIYFQGTGAADDSGLPNDRFFAVRPEGSVSTLKIQRTERGDSAVYLCASSPQGLAVPNTGELFFGEGSRLTVL.